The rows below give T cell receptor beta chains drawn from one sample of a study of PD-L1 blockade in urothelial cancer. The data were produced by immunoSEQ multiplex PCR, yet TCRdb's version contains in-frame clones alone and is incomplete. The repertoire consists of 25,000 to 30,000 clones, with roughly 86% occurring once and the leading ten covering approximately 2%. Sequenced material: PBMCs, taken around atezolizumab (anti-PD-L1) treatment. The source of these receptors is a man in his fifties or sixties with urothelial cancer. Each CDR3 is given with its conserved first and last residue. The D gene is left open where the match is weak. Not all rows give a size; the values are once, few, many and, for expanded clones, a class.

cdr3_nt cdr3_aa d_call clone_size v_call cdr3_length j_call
TGTGCCAGCAGCCCGATACAGGGATACAATGAGCAGTTCTTC CASSPIQGYNEQFF . . TRBV11-2 14 TRBJ2-1
TGTGCCAGCAGTTTAGCGACAGATCCACCATTAAAGCACTTC CASSLATDPPLKHF . . TRBV28 14 TRBJ2-7
TGCAGCGTTGACACTCCGGGACAGGGGAGGTACAATGAGCAGTTCTTC CSVDTPGQGRYNEQFF TRBD1 . TRBV29-1 16 TRBJ2-1
TGTGCCAGCAGTCCGGGACAGTCAACTAATGAAAAACTGTTTTTT CASSPGQSTNEKLFF TRBD1 . TRBV6-5 15 TRBJ1-4
TGTGCCATCAGTGAGACACTCGACGGGGTAGAGTACAATGAGCAGTTCTTC CAISETLDGVEYNEQFF . . TRBV10-3 17 TRBJ2-1
TGTGCCTGGAGTGACGGACTAAACACAGATACGCAGTATTTT CAWSDGLNTDTQYF . . TRBV30 14 TRBJ2-3
TGCGCCAGCAGTGGGTCTACTAGCGGGAGGAACCCCTACGAGCAGTACTTC CASSGSTSGRNPYEQYF TRBD2 . TRBV10-2 17 TRBJ2-7
TGTGCCAGTAGTACTAGACTAGCGGGGGGCTACAATGAGCAGTTCTTC CASSTRLAGGYNEQFF TRBD2 . TRBV19 16 TRBJ2-1
TGTGCCATCAGTGAGTCGCGGGGAGCGTCTGGAAACACCATATATTTT CAISESRGASGNTIYF . . TRBV10-3 16 TRBJ1-3
TGTGCCAGCAGCTCCGGGACAACCTACGAGCAGTACTTC CASSSGTTYEQYF . . TRBV9 13 TRBJ2-7
TGTGCCAGCCGAGAACTAGCGGAACTGAATACGCAGTATTTT CASRELAELNTQYF TRBD2 . TRBV28 14 TRBJ2-3
TGTGCCAGTTCCGGGGGGCCCAGAGCTGAAGCTTTCTTT CASSGGPRAEAFF . . TRBV6-6 13 TRBJ1-1
TGTGCCAGCAGTGAAGCTTCGACTAGCGGGTTCTACGAGCAGTACTTC CASSEASTSGFYEQYF TRBD2 . TRBV6-1 16 TRBJ2-7
TGTGCCACCCAGAGGGGACTAGCGTTACGAGAGCAGTTCTTC CATQRGLALREQFF TRBD2 . TRBV6-5 14 TRBJ2-1
TGTGCCAGCAACCAGGGGGGATCCTACGAGCAGTACTTC CASNQGGSYEQYF . . TRBV28 13 TRBJ2-7
TGTGCCTGGAGCGGGGAGATGGCCGGGGCCAACGTCCTGACTTTC CAWSGEMAGANVLTF . . TRBV30 15 TRBJ2-6
TGTGCCACCCGGACAGGGGAAGGGAATGAGCAGTTCTTC CATRTGEGNEQFF TRBD1 . TRBV10-3 13 TRBJ2-1
TGCAGCGTAGGACAGGTCTCCTACGAGCAGTACTTC CSVGQVSYEQYF TRBD1 . TRBV29-1 12 TRBJ2-7
TGTGCCAGCTCACCGTTGACTGGGACAGGGAGTTCTAAGGAGGGTGAAGCTTTCTTT CASSPLTGTGSSKEGEAFF TRBD1 . TRBV18 19 TRBJ1-1
TGTGCCAGCAGTTTACTGGGGACAGGCCAAAACTATGGCTACACCTTC CASSLLGTGQNYGYTF TRBD1 . TRBV27 16 TRBJ1-2
TGTGCCAGCAGACCGACAGGTGAGAATGAGCAGTTCTTC CASRPTGENEQFF . . TRBV6-1 13 TRBJ2-1
TGTGCCTGGAGTGTACTTTCGAGACAGATTATTTCACCCCTCCACTTT CAWSVLSRQIISPLHF . . TRBV30 16 TRBJ1-6
TGCGCCAGCAGTAAACAGGGGGACAGGGGAATTTTGGACAATCAGCCCCAGCATTTT CASSKQGDRGILDNQPQHF TRBD1 once TRBV10-1 19 TRBJ1-5
TGTGCCAGCAGACCCCAAGGGGGGGGCGGCAATCAGCCCCAGCATTTT CASRPQGGGGNQPQHF . few TRBV27 16 TRBJ1-5
TGCGCCAGCAGTCACGACCGATATAATGACAGGAGGGAGACCCAGTACTTC CASSHDRYNDRRETQYF . . TRBV23-1 17 TRBJ2-5
TGTGGGATCCGGGACAGGGGTTCTAATAATGAAAAACTGTTTTTT CGIRDRGSNNEKLFF TRBD1 once TRBV30 15 TRBJ1-4
TGTGCCAGCAGCTTAGCCCAGGACTATGGCTACACCTTC CASSLAQDYGYTF . . TRBV7-2 13 TRBJ1-2
TGTGCCAGCAGCGTTCCGGGACAGGGGGAAGAGACCCAGTACTTC CASSVPGQGEETQYF TRBD1 . TRBV7-8 15 TRBJ2-5
TGTGCCAGCAGCTCCGGACAGGGATGGCACATTCAGTACTTC CASSSGQGWHIQYF TRBD1 medium-sized TRBV7-9 14 TRBJ2-4
TGTGCCAGCAGCCTACCATGGAGGCGGCCGTTGAACGAGCAGTACTTC CASSLPWRRPLNEQYF . . TRBV11-2 16 TRBJ2-7
TGCGCCAGCAGCTTGGGCAGGGGTTTGCACACTGAAGCTTTCTTT CASSLGRGLHTEAFF . . TRBV5-1 15 TRBJ1-1
TGTGCCACCTTTCACAGAGTAGCCAAAAACATTCAGTACTTC CATFHRVAKNIQYF . . TRBV7-3 14 TRBJ2-4
TGTGCCAGCAGCTTGGCAGGGCCCACCGGGGAGCTGTTTTTT CASSLAGPTGELFF . . TRBV5-6 14 TRBJ2-2
TGTGCCAGCAGCTTGGCCGGGACAACCCCTGGCGGCTACACCTTC CASSLAGTTPGGYTF . . TRBV5-4 15 TRBJ1-2
TGTGCCAGCAGCTTGCATGGGACAGGGCTGGATGAGCAGTTCTTC CASSLHGTGLDEQFF TRBD1 . TRBV7-9 15 TRBJ2-1
TGTGCCAGCAGCCCACACCCTTACACAGACCCAGGCTCTGGAAACACCATATATTTT CASSPHPYTDPGSGNTIYF . . TRBV7-6 19 TRBJ1-3
TGTGCCAGCAGCTTGGCCGGGACTCGGACAAAGGATGAGCAGTTCTTC CASSLAGTRTKDEQFF . . TRBV7-2 16 TRBJ2-1
TGCGCCAGCAGCGAGGGACAGCCTAATGAAAAACTGTTTTTT CASSEGQPNEKLFF TRBD1 . TRBV5-1 14 TRBJ1-4
TGCAGCGGCGGAGAATCTAGCGGGGTTTCCTACAATGAGCAGTTCTTC CSGGESSGVSYNEQFF TRBD2 . TRBV29-1 16 TRBJ2-1
TGCAGCGTCGTAAAGACAGGGAACACTGAAGCTTTCTTT CSVVKTGNTEAFF . . TRBV29-1 13 TRBJ1-1